This TCR beta chain was recovered during a study of cytomegalovirus exposure and HLA in healthy donors. Across the whole study: Clustering assigned 81% of the roughly 400 genotyped donors to the Caucasian-associated ancestry cluster.

This clone occurred a few times. No antigen is known for it. Study-wide points: Most of the TCR beta V segments (in an earlier analysis) were productive either about 87% or about 30% of the time.

The CDR3 contains 13 residues. V gave up 3 bases and J gave up 2 bases, with 6 bases separating them. Per germline, CDR1 SSHAT and CDR2 FNYEAQ (reference sequence). 60 Vbeta and 13 Jbeta primers were used in PCR. Per the study methods: It was a later analysis that counted about 80 million unique TCR beta chains, of which around 11 million were shared. Sequencing was performed with immunoSEQ multiplex PCR; in TCRdb, only in-frame clones are kept and a portion is missing. That table gives V, J and clone size, and the DNA gave D and trimming. The table records about 150,000 clones, about two thirds of them present only once.

This chain connects TRBV7-7 to TRBJ2-3; D is unresolved. This clonotype was sampled from a woman in her sixties or seventies in good health and CMV-seropositive. Sequenced material: PBMCs. CDR3: CASSFQFTDTQYF. CDR3 coding DNA: TGTGCCAGCAGCTTCCAATTCACAGATACGCAGTATTTT. Supplemented by reference TRBV7-7 and TRBJ2-3, the full variable domain reads GAGVSQSPRYKVTKRGQDVTLRCDPISSHATLYWYQQALGQGPEFLTYFNYEAQPDKSGLPSDRFSAERPEGSISTLTIQRTEQRDSAMYRCASSFQFTDTQYFGPGTRLTVL.